A single sample gave rise to the 27 T cell receptor beta chains below, sequenced in a study of regulatory T cells in long-lasting Graves disease. Building of the TCR beta libraries involved iRepertoire HTBI primers and Arm-PCR of CDR3 regions. TCRdb reprocessed the multiplex PCR reads via MiXCR and lists one record per CDR3 protein. The data show 700,000 or so distinct CDR3 sequences, around 32% seen once. Regarding time point: persistent/refractory GD, antithyroid drugs over 5 years with positive TRAb. RNA isolated from PBMCs was used to make the TCR library. The specimen was peripheral blood mononuclear cells (PBMCs), collected when the disease was refractory, from a patient treated with antithyroid drugs. These TCRs come from a female donor with Graves disease.

This clonotype occurred many times. The chain joins TRBV6-1 to TRBJ1-1; D perhaps matches TRBD1 (5 bases). Trimming shortened V by 1 base and J by 1 base, and 7 bases separated the two germline ends. This CDR3 is built from 14 residues. The germline CDR1 and CDR2 sequences are MNHNS and SASEGT. CDR3 protein: CASSEGGANTEAFF. The DNA of the CDR3 is TGTGCCAGCAGTGAAGGGGGCGCGAACACTGAAGCTTTCTTT.

This chain uses TRBV5-1 with TRBJ2-6; no definite D call. The germline V and J ends were trimmed by 3 bases and 2 bases, with 9 bases remaining between them. The CDR3 loop spans 15 amino acids. CDR1 is SGHRS, CDR2 YFSETQ, per germline. The CDR3 here is CASSSDVPGANVLTF. The CDR3 bases are TGCGCCAGCAGCTCGGACGTTCCTGGGGCCAACGTCCTGACTTTC.

This clonotype showed up many times. This rearrangement joins TRBV6-9 to TRBJ2-7; D might be TRBD1 (5 bases). V was cut by 4 bases and J by 3 bases, with 10 bases left in between. The CDR3 covers 13 residues. Germline CDR1 is MNHGY and CDR2 is SVAAGI. The CDR3 spells CASSFLQGYEQYF. The DNA of the CDR3 is TGTGCCAGCAGTTTCCTGCAGGGCTACGAGCAGTACTTC.

Turning to this clonotype: With a much larger clone just one base away, this may be a read error. The chain couples TRBV3-1 to TRBJ1-5; D is unresolved. From germline, CDR1 is LGHDT and CDR2 YNNKEL (reference sequence). The CDR3 totals 12 residues. Trimming removed 1 base at V and 6 bases at J, with 4 bases between. The CDR3, as DNA: TGTGCCAGCAGCCAAGGGCTTCAGCCCCAGCATTTT. Residues: CASSQGLQPQHF.

As regards this clonotype: The junction does not match germline at one end; this may be a read error. V usage is TRBV4-2 and J usage is TRBJ2-7; D is undetermined. The CDR3 totals 14 residues. CDR1 and CDR2 from the germline V gene are LGHNA and YNFKEQ. CDR3 sequence: CASSQDRGGHDQYF. CDR3 DNA: TGTGCCAGCAGCCAAGATAGAGGCGGTCACGACCAGTACTTC.

This chain joins TRBV3-1 and TRBJ1-5, with TRBD1 matching 7 bases. The CDR3 is 15 amino acids. V was pared by 1 base and J by 6 bases, with 6 bases of the junction left unmatched. Germline loops: CDR1 LGHDT, CDR2 YNNKEL (reference sequence). CDR3 coding DNA: TGTGCCAGCAGCCAAGGATTGAGGGGGCTTCAGCCCCAGCATTTT. The encoded protein is CASSQGLRGLQPQHF.

In regard to this clonotype: This may arise from a read error, as a much more abundant clone is one base away. V gene TRBV2 combines with J gene TRBJ2-7, with D hard to call. CDR1 and CDR2 (germline): SNHLY, FYNNEI. V lost 6 bases and J lost 3, with 3 bases in between. This CDR3 region has 10 residues. This CDR3 is CASRDYEQYF. For the CDR3, the DNA is TGTGCCAGCAGAGACTACGAGCAGTACTTC.

This clonotype turned up a few times. The CDR3 region has the DNA TGTGCCAGCAGCTTAGGGCCGGGGCAGGGCAAAAACCGCGAACTGTTTTTT. Its protein product is CASSLGPGQGKNRELFF. The chain combines TRBV7-6 with TRBJ1-4; TRBD1 is a possible D gene (5 bases). Between the trimmed V and J ends, which lost 1 base and 12 bases, there was a span of 24 bases. This CDR3 comprises 17 residues. Per the germline V gene, CDR1 is SGHVS and CDR2 is FNYEAQ.

This clonotype was counted between two and nine times. The rearrangement joins TRBV3-1 to TRBJ2-7, with 11 bases identical to TRBD2. After removal of 3 bases from V and 3 bases from J, the junction contained 7 bases not matched to a gene. The CDR3 covers 16 residues. The germline gives CDR1 LGHDT, CDR2 YNNKEL (reference sequence). CDR3 in amino acids: CASSQDPGTSGYEQYF. CDR3 bases: TGTGCCAGCAGCCAGGATCCCGGGACTAGCGGCTACGAGCAGTACTTC.

V usage is TRBV7-9 and J usage is TRBJ1-1, with 8 bases lining up with TRBD1. Per the germline V gene, CDR1 is SEHNR and CDR2 is FQNEAQ (reference sequence). The J segment lost 5 bases and the V segment lost 2 bases, leaving 10 bases of the junction unmatched. The CDR3 contains 16 residues. CDR3: CASSLKGRGLGTEAFF. DNA of the CDR3: TGTGCCAGCAGCTTAAAGGGCAGGGGGCTTGGGACTGAAGCTTTCTTT.

This sequence joins TRBV5-5 and TRBJ2-2; D not resolved. Germline CDR1 is SGHKS and CDR2 is YYEKEE (reference sequence). This CDR3 contains 16 residues. Trimming took 1 base from V and 8 from J, leaving 18 bases between them. This CDR3 is CASSLSMKSSMGELFF. The CDR3 DNA is TGTGCCAGCAGCTTGTCCATGAAGAGTAGCATGGGGGAGCTGTTTTTT.

This clonotype turned up a few times. The V and J genes are TRBV12-3 or TRBV12-4 and TRBJ1-5; D is undetermined. The V gene lost 0 bases and the J gene lost 6 bases, with 12 bases spanning the gap. This CDR3 spans 15 amino acids. This CDR3 reads CASSLAGLGGQPQHF. DNA of the CDR3: TGTGCCAGCAGTTTAGCGGGGTTGGGAGGTCAGCCCCAGCATTTT.

This clonotype was seen a few times. CDR3 loop: CASRGLVTGELFF. In DNA, the CDR3 is TGTGCCAGCAGGGGACTAGTAACCGGGGAGCTGTTTTTT. The V gene is TRBV2, the J gene TRBJ2-2, with 8 bases matching TRBD2. J gave up 5 bases and V 6 bases, and 2 bases lay outside the gene matches. From germline, CDR1 is SNHLY and CDR2 FYNNEI. This CDR3 region has 13 residues.

V and J are TRBV7-9 and TRBJ2-7; D is tentatively TRBD1 or TRBD2 (5 bases each). Trimming took 8 bases from V and 6 from J, leaving 17 bases between them. Germline V gene lookup returns CDR1 SEHNR and CDR2 FQNEAQ (reference sequence). The CDR3 is 13 residues long. The CDR3 sequence is CASGPEGLVEQYF. The CDR3 DNA sequence: TGTGCCAGCGGGCCCGAGGGGCTGGTCGAGCAGTACTTC.

V and J are TRBV6-2 or TRBV6-3 and TRBJ2-3; the match to TRBD2 covers 11 bases. Losses at the gene ends were 6 bases for V and 3 bases for J; bases not matched to a gene: 11. This CDR3 contains 17 residues. Germline values: CDR1 MNHEY, CDR2 SVGEGT. In DNA, the CDR3 is TGTGCCAGCAGCCTGATCCGACTAGCGGGACGTACAGATACGCAGTATTTT. Translating it yields CASSLIRLAGRTDTQYF.

The chain joins TRBV2 to TRBJ2-2, with D possibly being TRBD2 (5 bases). Trimming pared 7 bases from V and 2 bases from J, leaving 8 bases between. The germline V gene has CDR1 SNHLY and CDR2 FYNNEI. This CDR3 contains 13 residues. The CDR3 loop reads CASKGDNTGELFF. CDR3 nucleotides: TGTGCCAGCAAGGGAGATAACACCGGGGAGCTGTTTTTT.

The chain uses TRBV29-1 and TRBJ1-1, with D hard to call. V lost 7 bases and J 1 base, leaving 7 bases between the germline ends. CDR1 SQVTM and CDR2 ANQGSEA come from the germline V gene. The CDR3 consists of 11 residues. The DNA for the CDR3 is TGCAGCGCAGCGGAGAACACTGAAGCTTTCTTT. Translating gives CSAAENTEAFF.

This clonotype was seen ten or more times. J is TRBJ1-1 and V is TRBV2, with 10 positions matching TRBD1. This CDR3 has 15 amino acids. Germline CDR1 SNHLY, CDR2 FYNNEI. V was pared by 7 bases and J by 1 base, with 6 bases of the junction left unmatched. The CDR3 DNA sequence: TGTGCCAGCACCCGACAGGGGGCTGAGAACACTGAAGCTTTCTTT. Protein product: CASTRQGAENTEAFF.

The chain joins TRBV10-3 to TRBJ1-1; D ambiguous. Germline V CDR1 and CDR2: ENHRY, SYGVKD. This CDR3 region has 14 residues. Trimming pared 7 bases from V and 0 bases from J, leaving 12 bases between. CDR3 protein: CAIKPAGMNTEAFF. The CDR3 DNA reads TGTGCCATCAAGCCGGCGGGGATGAACACTGAAGCTTTCTTT.

The genes are TRBV2 and TRBJ2-1; TRBD2 matches 8 bases. Germline CDR1 is SNHLY and CDR2 is FYNNEI. The CDR3 contains 14 residues. V lost 7 bases to trimming and J lost 3 bases; unmatched junction nucleotides: 5. CDR3 region: CASKRESHYNEQFF. The CDR3 DNA is TGTGCCAGCAAGCGGGAGAGTCACTACAATGAGCAGTTCTTC.

V usage is TRBV30 and J usage is TRBJ2-7; D is perhaps TRBD1 or TRBD2 (5 bases each). CDR1 and CDR2 from the germline V gene are GTSNPN and SVGIG (reference sequence). The CDR3 totals 12 residues. Trimming removed 4 bases at V and 2 bases at J, with 9 bases between. The CDR3 nucleotides are TGTGCCTGGATCGAGGGACCCTACGAGCAGTACTTC. Translation gives CAWIEGPYEQYF.

This clonotype was recorded a few times. V and J are TRBV5-1 and TRBJ2-5; no clear D gene. The germline V gene has CDR1 SGHRS and CDR2 YFSETQ. The V end was cut by 6 bases, the J end by 3 bases, with 12 bases between. This CDR3 is built from 13 residues. CDR3: CASTPRSEETQYF. CDR3 in DNA: TGCGCCAGCACCCCTCGTTCAGAAGAGACCCAGTACTTC. Full variable domain (outside the CDR3, taken from reference TRBV5-1 and TRBJ2-5): KAGVTQTPRYLIKTRGQQVTLSCSPISGHRSVSWYQQTPGQGLQFLFEYFSETQRNKGNFPGRFSGRQFSNSRSEMNVSTLELGDSALYLCASTPRSEETQYFGPGTRLLVL.

This sequence joins TRBV12-3 or TRBV12-4 and TRBJ1-2; unclear D gene. The V end was cut by 7 bases, the J end by 6 bases, with 21 bases between. The CDR3 is 15 residues long. The DNA of the CDR3 is TGTGCCAGCACCAGCTTTGTATCAGGAGCTGATGGCTACACCTTC. It codes for CASTSFVSGADGYTF.

V gene TRBV27 combines with J gene TRBJ1-2; D is uncertain. Germline V gives CDR1 MNHEY, CDR2 SMNVEV (reference sequence). The V end lost 3 bases, the J end lost 2 bases, and 13 bases lay between the germline ends. There are 15 residues in the CDR3. The CDR3 loop is CASSFGGSTNYGYTF. CDR3 nucleotides: TGTGCCAGCAGTTTTGGCGGCAGTACCAACTATGGCTACACCTTC.

This clonotype turned up a few times. The CDR3 bases are TGTGCCAGCAGTTTAGTTTCGGGAGAGTTCCCCTACGAGCAGTACTTC. This translates into CASSLVSGEFPYEQYF. The V and J genes are TRBV12-3 or TRBV12-4 and TRBJ2-7; D is perhaps TRBD2 (6 bases). CDR3 size: 16 residues. V lost 1 base to trimming and J lost 2 bases, with 15 bases between them.

This clonotype was observed a handful of times. The gene calls are TRBV24-1 and TRBJ1-1; 9 nucleotides align to TRBD1. The V and J ends lost 3 bases and 5 bases, in that order; junction bases with no gene match: 6. Per the germline V gene, CDR1 is KGHDR and CDR2 is SFDVKD. This CDR3 is 15 amino acids long. In DNA form, the CDR3 reads TGTGCCACCAGTGATAGGGACAGGGCAGGGACTGAAGCTTTCTTT. Translation gives CATSDRDRAGTEAFF.

This clonotype has a handful of counts. J is TRBJ1-1 and V is TRBV27; TRBD1 matches 7 bases. CDR3 length: 20 amino acids. Germline CDR1 is MNHEY and CDR2 is SMNVEV (reference sequence). The ends lost 0 bases at V and 3 bases at J; junction bases unmatched: 19. Written as DNA, the CDR3 is TGTGCCAGCAGTTTATCACCGTCAATGCCCGGGACAGTCGTCGACACTGAAGCTTTCTTT. Translated, it gives CASSLSPSMPGTVVDTEAFF.